Listed below are T cell receptor beta chains from one sample, sequenced in a study of early T cells in non-severe SARS-CoV-2 infection. TCRdb reprocessed the 5' RACE reads with MiXCR, giving one entry per CDR3 protein. The data contain 90,000 or so distinct CDR3 sequences, about 15% of them seen just once; the ten biggest clones take up around 5.8%. Sequenced sample: whole blood. The receptor set was obtained from an adult who was a healthcare worker with PCR-confirmed SARS-CoV-2 infection or an uninfected control (not recorded which). Each CDR3 is given without its conserved first and last residue. Fields, in order: V gene, J gene, CDR3 protein.

v_call: TRBV6-2/TRBV6-3; j_call: TRBJ2-5; cdr3_aa: ASSDRTGKETQY
v_call: TRBV9; j_call: TRBJ2-7; cdr3_aa: ASAMGADSGEQY
v_call: TRBV28; j_call: TRBJ2-1; cdr3_aa: ASRASGSSYNEQF
v_call: TRBV7-9; j_call: TRBJ1-1; cdr3_aa: ASSSQRRGPTEAF
v_call: TRBV12-3/TRBV12-4; j_call: TRBJ2-7; cdr3_aa: ASSWTGLAAYEQY
v_call: TRBV7-8; j_call: TRBJ1-1; cdr3_aa: ASSLGERLNTEAF
v_call: TRBV6-6; j_call: TRBJ2-5; cdr3_aa: ASSYSLAGGQETQY
v_call: TRBV7-9; j_call: TRBJ1-4; cdr3_aa: ASSGQGSTNEKLF
v_call: TRBV5-1; j_call: TRBJ2-1; cdr3_aa: ASSLEGLYNEQF
v_call: TRBV29-1; j_call: TRBJ1-5; cdr3_aa: SVSPGVNQPQH
v_call: TRBV28; j_call: TRBJ2-7; cdr3_aa: ASTSAGQGTYEQY
v_call: TRBV23-1; j_call: TRBJ1-5; cdr3_aa: ASSQIRCSSQPQH
v_call: TRBV20-1; j_call: TRBJ2-1; cdr3_aa: SASPSGRVANEQF
v_call: TRBV29-1; j_call: TRBJ2-5; cdr3_aa: SVVASSGWETQY
v_call: TRBV4-1; j_call: TRBJ2-1; cdr3_aa: ASSPDKAGGIYNEQF
v_call: TRBV30; j_call: TRBJ2-7; cdr3_aa: AGRAGASGGHSYEQY
v_call: TRBV5-6; j_call: TRBJ2-4; cdr3_aa: ASSLAGRAKNIQY
v_call: TRBV7-2; j_call: TRBJ2-5; cdr3_aa: ASSLDPLGTQY
v_call: TRBV6-5; j_call: TRBJ1-1; cdr3_aa: ASSYSPAGDTEAF
v_call: TRBV18; j_call: TRBJ2-5; cdr3_aa: ASSAGGQETQY
v_call: TRBV27; j_call: TRBJ2-7; cdr3_aa: ASSSQRESEQY
v_call: TRBV4-1; j_call: TRBJ2-2; cdr3_aa: ASSPTSGLNTGELF
v_call: TRBV3-1; j_call: TRBJ2-3; cdr3_aa: ASSQGYDSDTQY
v_call: TRBV11-2; j_call: TRBJ2-7; cdr3_aa: ASSLSRLSYEQY
v_call: TRBV6-5; j_call: TRBJ1-4; cdr3_aa: ASHHSPNEKLF
v_call: TRBV20-1; j_call: TRBJ2-5; cdr3_aa: SARGGRVVETQY
v_call: TRBV11-2; j_call: TRBJ2-1; cdr3_aa: ASSLDLHNEQF
v_call: TRBV9; j_call: TRBJ2-7; cdr3_aa: ASSPYSAGVIEQY
v_call: TRBV14; j_call: TRBJ2-2; cdr3_aa: ASSRKTSGAGELF
v_call: TRBV20-1; j_call: TRBJ2-1; cdr3_aa: SRDGPVRSSYNEQF
v_call: TRBV2; j_call: TRBJ2-1; cdr3_aa: ASSVPNEQF
v_call: TRBV2; j_call: TRBJ2-7; cdr3_aa: ASSGTGSTSYEQY
v_call: TRBV27; j_call: TRBJ2-3; cdr3_aa: ASRYGREDTQY
v_call: TRBV2; j_call: TRBJ2-7; cdr3_aa: ASSVSFTGRVAYEQY
v_call: TRBV27; j_call: TRBJ1-1; cdr3_aa: ASGYVTSLNTEAF
v_call: TRBV7-6; j_call: TRBJ1-5; cdr3_aa: ASSETTNSNQPQH
v_call: TRBV25-1; j_call: TRBJ2-1; cdr3_aa: ASSERAASRDEQF
v_call: TRBV7-8; j_call: TRBJ2-3; cdr3_aa: ASSLGAGGDTQY
v_call: TRBV11-3; j_call: TRBJ2-3; cdr3_aa: ASSFTHPDTQY
v_call: TRBV6-1; j_call: TRBJ2-1; cdr3_aa: ASSASFNEQF
v_call: TRBV28; j_call: TRBJ1-5; cdr3_aa: ASSLGPNQPQH
v_call: TRBV9; j_call: TRBJ2-6; cdr3_aa: ASSVQGHGANVLT
v_call: TRBV2; j_call: TRBJ2-7; cdr3_aa: ASSDSGRSYEQY
v_call: TRBV6-2/TRBV6-3; j_call: TRBJ2-1; cdr3_aa: ASSDGLAGSEQF
v_call: TRBV13; j_call: TRBJ2-1; cdr3_aa: ASSLVAGGQEQF
v_call: TRBV5-1; j_call: TRBJ2-2; cdr3_aa: ASSSRRVFEAGELF
v_call: TRBV21-1; j_call: TRBJ2-7; cdr3_aa: ASSKAGTPNYEQY
v_call: TRBV29-1; j_call: TRBJ1-2; cdr3_aa: SANDLHFAYGYT
v_call: TRBV3-1; j_call: TRBJ2-7; cdr3_aa: ASSPREASYEQY
v_call: TRBV6-5; j_call: TRBJ2-7; cdr3_aa: ASRPSTGTQVYEQY
v_call: TRBV9; j_call: TRBJ1-5; cdr3_aa: ASSTSGVDSQPQH
v_call: TRBV4-3; j_call: TRBJ2-5; cdr3_aa: ASSQGTAHQETQY
v_call: TRBV20-1; j_call: TRBJ2-7; cdr3_aa: SAKASGRAFTYEQY
v_call: TRBV4-3; j_call: TRBJ1-6; cdr3_aa: ASSQEHSPAKNSPLH
v_call: TRBV19; j_call: TRBJ1-3; cdr3_aa: ASSPSTGSSGNTIY
v_call: TRBV7-9; j_call: TRBJ2-3; cdr3_aa: ASSSGRVYTQY
v_call: TRBV24-1; j_call: TRBJ2-2; cdr3_aa: ATSDLTGQGAAGELF
v_call: TRBV7-2; j_call: TRBJ2-1; cdr3_aa: ASSLAGSSYNEQF
v_call: TRBV27; j_call: TRBJ2-2; cdr3_aa: ASSLKAGSNTGELF
v_call: TRBV12-3/TRBV12-4; j_call: TRBJ1-4; cdr3_aa: ASSSYRGELF